The TCR beta chain under discussion was sequenced for a study of T-cell reconstitution after alpha-beta-depleted transplantation in children. This clonotype occurred many times. TCRbeta library construction was performed incorporating unique molecular identifiers. MiXCR, run by TCRdb on the PCR reads, gives a single entry per CDR3 protein. This table has hundreds of thousands of distinct CDR3 sequences, under 15% appearing once. The sample consisted of PBMCs from the stem cell graft donor, taken from the stem cell graft. The source of this sequence is a human donor who donated a stem cell graft to a child with combined immunodeficiency.

CDR3 nucleotide sequence: TGCAGCGTTGTGAAACAGAACACTGAAGCTTTCTTT. This codes for CSVVKQNTEAFF. V and J are TRBV29-1 and TRBJ1-1, with D hard to call. V shed 4 bases and J shed 1 base, with 7 bases lying between them. CDR3 length: 12 residues. Germline V gives CDR1 SQVTM, CDR2 ANQGSEA.